This entry is about one T cell receptor (beta chain). Its antigen remains undetermined. Base qualities are not recorded, but no much larger clone differs from it by a single base. The sample belongs to a study of regulatory T cells in long-lasting Graves disease (dated by TCRdb to the early 2020s). About the full investigation: Newly diagnosed Graves' disease patients had taken antithyroid drugs for less than 3 months. Peripheral blood TCR sequencing and RNA sequencing compared persistent Graves' disease patients with newly diagnosed Graves' disease patients. The study was registered as a clinical trial and conducted in China. A total of around 35 samples underwent TCR sequencing: about 13 from persistent and some 20 from newly diagnosed Graves' disease patients. What the work shows at the level of the full study, not this receptor alone: More public clonotypes were shared among persistent patients (roughly 2,900) than among newly diagnosed patients (966). TRBV28, TRBJ1-2 and TRBJ2-5 were preferentially used in persistent disease, while TRBV20-1 and TRBJ2-1 were favored in newly diagnosed disease. Because the primary lesion, thyroid tissue, could not be accessed, the study looked at peripheral blood alone. The authors noted that the small sample size was a limitation that may lower accuracy. Only the TCR beta chain was sequenced and analyzed. Compared with newly diagnosed patients, persistent Graves' disease patients had lower TCR Shannon entropy and fewer highly expanded clones, which suggests clonal expansion.

CDR1 and CDR2 were assigned from the germline V gene as MGHRA and YSYEKL. Including the terminal cysteine and phenylalanine, the CDR3 comprises 15 residues. Of the read, only the CDR3 DNA is kept; its 45 bases are in frame from base 1. Cut back by 0 bases and 8 bases, the V and J ends lie 13 bases apart. Library construction relied on multiplex PCR. Sequencing used an Illumina HiSeq 4000. CDR3 regions were amplified by Arm-PCR with iRepertoire HTBI primers to construct TCR beta libraries. Before sequencing, the PCR products went through gel purification. The published analysis was carried out like this. Gene usage analysis of CDR3 amino acid clonotypes used the 62 TRBV and 14 to 15 TRBJ segments found across samples. Filtered high-quality paired reads were merged into contigs using COPE and FqMerger. BLAST was used to align contigs to the IMGT TRBV, TRBD and TRBJ reference genes, and CDR3 was defined following IMGT. Clonotypes above 0.1% frequency were classified as highly expanded clones. Repertoire diversity was measured by Shannon entropy, and V-J evenness by the Gini coefficient. Clonotypes shared by more than one individual were considered public. The public reads were quality trimmed at Q25 with fastp and then assembled into clones with MiXCR by TCRdb, keeping productive beta chains. Each CDR3 protein gets just one entry, which takes the most common genes and DNA from the rows behind it. The V and J calls, along with clone size, are taken from TCRdb and not from the paper's own processing. Across this sample there are 400,000 to 500,000 distinct CDR3 sequences, with around 15% seen only once. 20% to 25% of the sample is taken by the ten largest.

Per the publication, the time point label means: newly diagnosed GD, antithyroid drugs for less than 3 months. RNA was extracted from PBMCs in TRIzol for both TCR sequencing and RNA sequencing. The diagnosis of Graves' disease followed American Thyroid Association guidelines. Recruitment of patients was carried out at an endocrinology department in Xi'an, China. Each patient gave approximately 8.8 milliliters of peripheral blood, collected in an EDTA anticoagulant tube. Ficoll Paque Plus density gradient separation was used to isolate PBMCs, and no further T cell sorting was performed. An Agilent 2100 Bioanalyzer and agarose gel were used to check RNA quality, while a NanoDrop 2000 measured RNA concentration. These same data were also listed under a study on T cells in Graves' hyperthyroidism and ophthalmopathy. The second source states: A patient counted as having stable Graves' hyperthyroidism if no progression to ophthalmopathy occurred over 18 months of follow-up. The hyperthyroidism patients were between 18 and 65 years old and newly diagnosed, with a disease duration of less than 2 months. The study excluded patients with uncontrolled infections, other autoimmune diseases, pregnancy or lactation. Diagnoses were based on clinical symptoms, serum thyroxine and TRAb, thyroid ultrasound and orbital computed tomography. For the first round of RT-PCR on the TCR CDR3, the HTBI primer set was used together with the Qiagen OneStep RT-PCR kit. Most expanded thyroid clonotypes (frequency above 0.001) were also detected in blood, suggesting blood repertoires may reflect thyroid immune responses. A 13 V-J signature model separated ophthalmopathy from stable hyperthyroidism, with nearly 90% sensitivity and roughly 82% specificity in cross-validation and 80%/75% in testing. In validation, progression to ophthalmopathy was predicted by the model with almost 71% sensitivity and under 85% specificity, a median of approximately 6.5 months before onset. To identify TCR V-J signatures that set the groups apart, the researchers used a discovery cohort of 90 to 100 patients, made up of 43 with Graves' ophthalmopathy and some 60 with stable Graves' hyperthyroidism. An independent validation cohort of fewer than 20 hyperthyroidism patients and approximately 17 patients who later progressed to ophthalmopathy tested prospective prediction of ophthalmopathy. The 75 to 100 discovery patients were divided at random into training and test sets in a 7:3 ratio. The study also compared thyroid tissue and blood T-cell repertoires from several Graves' hyperthyroidism patients. After sampling, hyperthyroidism patients received methimazole starting at 30 mg daily, and ophthalmopathy patients received high-dose intravenous methylprednisolone. Libraries were constructed in a second round of multiplex PCR, after which size selection and purification were carried out. The libraries were sequenced on an Illumina HiSeq2000 using paired-end 100 bp reads. Raw data were processed with SOAPnuke, discarding reads with adapters, uncalled bases, mean Phred below 15, or no exact constant-primer or identifier match. COPE v1.2.5 was used to merge the high-quality paired reads, and each unique nucleotide sequence was defined as a clonotype. MiTCR v1.1 was used to align clonotypes to the IMGT TRBV, TRBD and TRBJ reference segments. Analysis was restricted to V-J combinations with a frequency above 0.0001, which covered over 98% of repertoires. A TCS score was defined as the ratio between F50 (clonal expansion) and ExV (chaos), using BLOSUM62-based TCRdist between CDR3 peptides within each V-J. Welch's t-statistics and random forest reduced fewer than 550 V-J features to about 12, which were used in a naive Bayes classifier (R e1071). No statistical method was used to set the sample size in advance, and investigators knew the group allocation. According to the paper, TCR Vbeta CDR3 sequencing was carried out on over 130 peripheral blood samples, which came from some 41 ophthalmopathy, approximately 72 hyperthyroidism and approximately 17 progressor patients.

The clonotype comes from a woman aged 18-29 years with Graves disease. Donor details come from another sample of the same person, matched by shared clones. Here the chain combines TRBV4-1 and TRBJ1-4; the D region possibly corresponds to TRBD1 (5 bases align). Sequences were derived from peripheral blood mononuclear cells (PBMCs), sampled at new diagnosis, from a patient treated with antithyroid drugs. CDR3 sequence: CASSQDVQGHEKLFF. The sequence in DNA is TGCGCCAGCAGCCAAGATGTCCAGGGTCACGAAAAACTGTTTTTT.